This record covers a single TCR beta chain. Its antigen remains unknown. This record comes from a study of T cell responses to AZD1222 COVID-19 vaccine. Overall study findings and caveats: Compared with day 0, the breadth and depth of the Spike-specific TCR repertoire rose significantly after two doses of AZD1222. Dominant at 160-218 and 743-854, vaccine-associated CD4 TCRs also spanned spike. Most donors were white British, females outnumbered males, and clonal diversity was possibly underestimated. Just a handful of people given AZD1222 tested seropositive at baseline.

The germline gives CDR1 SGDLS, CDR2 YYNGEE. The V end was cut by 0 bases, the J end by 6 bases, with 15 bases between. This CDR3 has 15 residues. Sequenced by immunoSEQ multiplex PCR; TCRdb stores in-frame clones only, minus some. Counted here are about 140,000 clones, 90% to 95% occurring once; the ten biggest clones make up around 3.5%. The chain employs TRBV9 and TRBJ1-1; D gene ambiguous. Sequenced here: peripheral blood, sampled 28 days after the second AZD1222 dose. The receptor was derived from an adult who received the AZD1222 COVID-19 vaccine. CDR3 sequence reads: CASSVVGGQKSEAFF. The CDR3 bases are TGTGCCAGCAGCGTAGTAGGAGGGCAGAAATCTGAAGCTTTCTTT.